The rows below give T cell receptor beta chains drawn from one sample of a study of T cell clonotyping in hematopoietic cell transplantation. Libraries were prepared by immunoSEQ multiplex PCR; TCRdb keeps only in-frame clonotypes and omits some of them. The table has some 2,900 clones, around 78% seen once. This sample comprised peripheral blood mononuclear cells, obtained 180 days after allogeneic stem cell transplant. The source is a male patient aged 60 to 75 who had an allogeneic stem cell transplant, so T cells may come from the graft donor. Some clones in this sample may be carry-over from other donors' samples. Both conserved end residues are trimmed from each CDR3. Each record gives: J gene, V gene, CDR3 protein.

>TRBJ2-7|TRBV11-2
ASSLDPMASYEQY
>TRBJ1-1|TRBV30
AWSVGGARTEAF
>TRBJ2-7|TRBV6-1
ASNKGTSVPYEQY
>TRBJ2-7|TRBV15
ATSRSRGEQY
>TRBJ2-7|TRBV5-1
ASSLGTAGLYEQY
>TRBJ2-7|TRBV6-5
ASSQGGYEQY
>TRBJ2-3|TRBV5-6
ASSLGLGIGTDTQY
>TRBJ2-7|TRBV28
ASSALPGQGYEQY
>TRBJ2-2|TRBV10-3
AISERQGSADANTGELF
>TRBJ2-2|TRBV19
ASRAGQNTGELF
>TRBJ2-1|TRBV7-3
ASSWLAGSYNEQF
>TRBJ2-1|TRBV9
ASSVAPGTTRYNEQF
>TRBJ2-1|TRBV5-1
ASSLEPGAEQF
>TRBJ2-3|TRBV27
ASSLGWDTQY
>TRBJ1-1|TRBV9
ASSVGLKGTEAF
>TRBJ1-2|TRBV6-6
ASSRGQDYGYT
>TRBJ2-7|TRBV19
ASSRGGGEQY
>TRBJ1-1|TRBV25-1
ARRDRGANTEAF
>TRBJ2-1|TRBV25-1
ASSPLAGTDNEQF
>TRBJ2-5|TRBV6-5
ASSSTIQETQY
>TRBJ2-5|TRBV25-1
ASSEGNHRGETQY
>TRBJ1-2|TRBV6-6
ASRTPRQGVIYGYT
>TRBJ2-7|TRBV7-2
ASTSRGPMVGGAYEQY
>TRBJ1-5|TRBV5-6
ASSLGGFSNQPQH
>TRBJ1-2|TRBV30
AWSIQGARGYT
>TRBJ2-1|TRBV7-9
ASSSGTSGNEQF
>TRBJ2-7|TRBV30
ASSGTRGGYEQY
>TRBJ1-2|TRBV30
AWSGQGGYT
>TRBJ1-2|TRBV10-3
AISLLGGGFT
>TRBJ2-7|TRBV28
ASRPSGRYEQY
>TRBJ1-1|TRBV7-2
ASSFEALPNTEAF
>TRBJ2-7|TRBV23-1
ASTSHEQY
>TRBJ1-1|TRBV9
ASSVGTGSNTEAF
>TRBJ2-7|TRBV19
ASSALPGQGNEQY
>TRBJ2-7|TRBV6-6
ASRGDYPYEQY
>TRBJ1-2|TRBV29-1
SVNEPGTGMGGYGYT
>TRBJ2-7|TRBV7-2
ASSSRTGGYEQY
>TRBJ2-7|TRBV30
AWGTQGYEQY
>TRBJ2-7|TRBV5-1
ASSGYYEQY
>TRBJ2-7|TRBV2
ASGLAGNYEQY
>TRBJ2-7|TRBV28
ASRETRAGNEQY
>TRBJ2-7|TRBV6-1
ASSLPPGYEQY
>TRBJ1-3|TRBV11-2
ASSPRTGGTYTIY